This T cell receptor beta chain is drawn from a study of response to subunit inactivated influenza vaccine. TCRdb reprocessed the RT-PCR reads via MiXCR and lists one record per CDR3 protein. The table lists about 830,000 distinct CDR3 sequences, around 20% of them singletons, with roughly a tenth in the top ten. As regards this clonotype: What it binds is unknown.

Study outcomes and limitations: Authors suggested that a seasonal influenza vaccination recruits few new T cells each time.

The V end lost 5 bases, the J end lost 5 bases, and 7 bases lay between the germline ends. The V gene's germline CDR1 is MNHNY and CDR2 SVGAGI (reference sequence). The CDR3 has 12 residues. Sequenced here: PBMCs from blood, sampled 4 to 6 days after vaccination. The source is a man in his fifties or sixties who received an inactivated influenza vaccine. This chain joins TRBV6-6 and TRBJ2-4; D is uncertain. In DNA form, the CDR3 reads TGTGCCAGCAGTCAAACAGAAAACATTCAGTACTTC. The encoded protein is CASSQTENIQYF.